This is a list of T cell receptor beta chains from one sample in a study of blood T cell repertoires in COVID-19. Assay: immunoSEQ multiplex PCR; the TCRdb copy retains only in-frame clones and omits some. The sample includes 200,000 to 250,000 clones, 90% to 95% seen only once; the top ten take about 0.8%. Sequencing was done on a sample of peripheral blood. These receptors were taken from a man aged 55 to 70 with COVID-19, enrolled during active disease. CDR3s include the opening cysteine and the closing phenylalanine or tryptophan. The D gene is left open where the match is weak. Size is stated for part of the rows, as once, few or many counts, or as a class when the clone is expanded.

clone size: few; CDR3 length: 13; J gene: TRBJ2-7; V gene: TRBV11-2; D gene: TRBD1; CDR3 DNA: TGTGCCAGCAGCTCGGACAGGGCCTACGAGCAGTACTTC; CDR3 protein: CASSSDRAYEQYF
clone size: -; CDR3 length: 13; J gene: TRBJ1-1; V gene: TRBV5-8; D gene: -; CDR3 DNA: TGTGCCAGCAGCTTGGCCCCCGGGGCTGAAGCTTTCTTT; CDR3 protein: CASSLAPGAEAFF
clone size: -; CDR3 length: 15; J gene: TRBJ1-2; V gene: TRBV5-1; D gene: -; CDR3 DNA: TGCGCCAGCAGCTTGGGGACAGATACTAACTATGGCTACACCTTC; CDR3 protein: CASSLGTDTNYGYTF
clone size: -; CDR3 length: 13; J gene: TRBJ1-2; V gene: TRBV3-1/TRBV3-2; D gene: -; CDR3 DNA: TGTGCCAGCAGCCAAGAAATTCGGGGGGGCTACACCTTC; CDR3 protein: CASSQEIRGGYTF
clone size: once; CDR3 length: 15; J gene: TRBJ2-7; V gene: TRBV9; D gene: TRBD2; CDR3 DNA: TGTGCCAGCAGCGTAGGGACTAGCGGGTACTACGAGCAGTACTTC; CDR3 protein: CASSVGTSGYYEQYF
clone size: -; CDR3 length: 13; J gene: TRBJ1-1; V gene: TRBV19; D gene: -; CDR3 DNA: TGTGCCAGTAGTCAGACTAGGAACGCTGAAGCTTTCTTT; CDR3 protein: CASSQTRNAEAFF
clone size: -; CDR3 length: 18; J gene: TRBJ2-1; V gene: TRBV10-3; D gene: TRBD2; CDR3 DNA: TGTGCCATCAGTGAACCGGGACTAGCGGGATCGCCACACAATGAGCAGTTCTTC; CDR3 protein: CAISEPGLAGSPHNEQFF
clone size: -; CDR3 length: 16; J gene: TRBJ1-4; V gene: TRBV28; D gene: TRBD1; CDR3 DNA: TGTGCCAGCAGCGCCCACGGGGCAGGGGGCGGGGAAAAACTGTTTTTT; CDR3 protein: CASSAHGAGGGEKLFF
clone size: -; CDR3 length: 18; J gene: TRBJ2-2; V gene: TRBV7-3; D gene: TRBD2; CDR3 DNA: TGTGCCAGCAGGTTTTCTAGCGGGGATTTTCCAAACACCGGGGAGCTGTTTTTT; CDR3 protein: CASRFSSGDFPNTGELFF
clone size: -; CDR3 length: 14; J gene: TRBJ1-1; V gene: TRBV30; D gene: TRBD1; CDR3 DNA: TGTGCCTGGAGTGTCGGACAGGGGAACACTGAAGCTTTCTTT; CDR3 protein: CAWSVGQGNTEAFF
clone size: once; CDR3 length: 17; J gene: TRBJ1-2; V gene: TRBV18; D gene: TRBD1; CDR3 DNA: TGTGCCAGCTCACCACCGGGACAGGGGGCTGCGGACTATGGCTACACCTTC; CDR3 protein: CASSPPGQGAADYGYTF
clone size: -; CDR3 length: 15; J gene: TRBJ2-7; V gene: TRBV3-1/TRBV3-2; D gene: -; CDR3 DNA: TGTGCCAGCAGCCAAGAGATGTACAGCTCCTACGAGCAGTACTTC; CDR3 protein: CASSQEMYSSYEQYF
clone size: -; CDR3 length: 15; J gene: TRBJ1-2; V gene: TRBV5-6; D gene: -; CDR3 DNA: TGTGCCAGCAGATTGGACAGCCGCATCGGCTATGGCTACACCTTC; CDR3 protein: CASRLDSRIGYGYTF
clone size: once; CDR3 length: 13; J gene: TRBJ2-7; V gene: TRBV3-1/TRBV3-2; D gene: -; CDR3 DNA: TGTGCCAGCAGCCGGGACACAAACTACGAGCAGTACTTC; CDR3 protein: CASSRDTNYEQYF
clone size: few; CDR3 length: 13; J gene: TRBJ2-1; V gene: TRBV24-1; D gene: -; CDR3 DNA: TGTGCCACCAGTGATTTTAAGGGGGACGAGCAGTTCTTC; CDR3 protein: CATSDFKGDEQFF
clone size: -; CDR3 length: 15; J gene: TRBJ1-1; V gene: TRBV6-5; D gene: TRBD1; CDR3 DNA: TGTGCCAGCAGGACAGGCGGGACAGCGAACACTGAAGCTTTCTTT; CDR3 protein: CASRTGGTANTEAFF
clone size: few; CDR3 length: 15; J gene: TRBJ1-3; V gene: TRBV6-5; D gene: TRBD1; CDR3 DNA: TGTGCCAGCAGTAGGCGAGGACAGGGGACGAACACCATATATTTT; CDR3 protein: CASSRRGQGTNTIYF
clone size: few; CDR3 length: 17; J gene: TRBJ2-3; V gene: TRBV24-1; D gene: -; CDR3 DNA: TGTGCCACCAGTGGTGGGACACGGGGTGGTCTCACAGATACGCAGTATTTT; CDR3 protein: CATSGGTRGGLTDTQYF
clone size: once; CDR3 length: 18; J gene: TRBJ2-1; V gene: TRBV19; D gene: -; CDR3 DNA: TGTGCCAGTAGTATATCGGTGGAGGGCGGAGGGCCATTGAATGAGCAGTTCTTC; CDR3 protein: CASSISVEGGGPLNEQFF
clone size: -; CDR3 length: 16; J gene: TRBJ2-6; V gene: TRBV6-5; D gene: -; CDR3 DNA: TGTGCCAGCAGTTCCCGGAGGTCGGGGGGGGCCAACGTCCTGACTTTC; CDR3 protein: CASSSRRSGGANVLTF
clone size: -; CDR3 length: 12; J gene: TRBJ1-1; V gene: TRBV12-3/TRBV12-4; D gene: TRBD1; CDR3 DNA: TGTGCCAGCAGTCCCGGACAGGGGGAAGCTTTCTTT; CDR3 protein: CASSPGQGEAFF
clone size: -; CDR3 length: 15; J gene: TRBJ2-5; V gene: TRBV5-1; D gene: TRBD1; CDR3 DNA: TGCGCCAGCAGGACAGGGACAGGGGGCAGTGAGACCCAGTACTTC; CDR3 protein: CASRTGTGGSETQYF
clone size: -; CDR3 length: 13; J gene: TRBJ1-1; V gene: TRBV6-5; D gene: TRBD1; CDR3 DNA: TGTGCCAGTAGACAGGGGATGAACACTGAAGCTTTCTTT; CDR3 protein: CASRQGMNTEAFF
clone size: -; CDR3 length: 15; J gene: TRBJ1-3; V gene: TRBV19; D gene: TRBD1; CDR3 DNA: TGTGCCAGTAGTACAAGGACAGGGACTGGAAACACCATATATTTT; CDR3 protein: CASSTRTGTGNTIYF
clone size: -; CDR3 length: 16; J gene: TRBJ2-2; V gene: TRBV4-3; D gene: -; CDR3 DNA: TGCGCCAGCAGCCAAGAAAGTCGCAGAAACACCGGGGAGCTGTTTTTT; CDR3 protein: CASSQESRRNTGELFF
clone size: -; CDR3 length: 14; J gene: TRBJ1-2; V gene: TRBV9; D gene: TRBD1; CDR3 DNA: TGTGCCAGCAGCGCCACAGGGGGCGAGGTTGGCTACACCTTC; CDR3 protein: CASSATGGEVGYTF
clone size: -; CDR3 length: 15; J gene: TRBJ2-7; V gene: TRBV27; D gene: TRBD2; CDR3 DNA: TGTGCCAGCAGTCTCCAAGCGGGAGGGGTCTACGAGCAGTACTTC; CDR3 protein: CASSLQAGGVYEQYF
clone size: once; CDR3 length: 16; J gene: TRBJ2-7; V gene: TRBV7-2; D gene: TRBD2; CDR3 DNA: TGTGCCAGCAGCCCTTTCGCTAGCGGGGGAAACTACGAGCAGTACTTC; CDR3 protein: CASSPFASGGNYEQYF
clone size: -; CDR3 length: 15; J gene: TRBJ2-3; V gene: TRBV4-3; D gene: TRBD2; CDR3 DNA: TGCGCCAGCAGCCAAGATAGACTAGCGCCAGATACGCAGTATTTT; CDR3 protein: CASSQDRLAPDTQYF
clone size: -; CDR3 length: 12; J gene: TRBJ1-2; V gene: TRBV2; D gene: -; CDR3 DNA: TGTGCCAGCAGCCAGGGAACCTATGGCTACACCTTC; CDR3 protein: CASSQGTYGYTF
clone size: -; CDR3 length: 16; J gene: TRBJ1-4; V gene: TRBV5-5; D gene: -; CDR3 DNA: TGTGCCAGCAGCTCACCACGGACAGAAACTAATGAAAAACTGTTTTTT; CDR3 protein: CASSSPRTETNEKLFF
clone size: -; CDR3 length: 15; J gene: TRBJ2-7; V gene: TRBV29-1; D gene: TRBD1; CDR3 DNA: TGCAGTGTGACCGGACAGGGGTCGAGCTCCTACGAGCAGTACTTC; CDR3 protein: CSVTGQGSSSYEQYF
clone size: few; CDR3 length: 11; J gene: TRBJ2-7; V gene: TRBV5-1; D gene: -; CDR3 DNA: TGCGCCAGCAGCTTAACGAGGGAGCAGTACTTC; CDR3 protein: CASSLTREQYF
clone size: -; CDR3 length: 16; J gene: TRBJ1-6; V gene: TRBV3-1/TRBV3-2; D gene: TRBD1; CDR3 DNA: TGTGCCAGCAGCCCTCTGGGGACAGGGACTAATTCACCCCTCCACTTT; CDR3 protein: CASSPLGTGTNSPLHF
clone size: few; CDR3 length: 13; J gene: TRBJ1-1; V gene: TRBV19; D gene: -; CDR3 DNA: TGTGCCAGTAGCGCGACAGGGAACACTGAAGCTTTCTTT; CDR3 protein: CASSATGNTEAFF
clone size: few; CDR3 length: 15; J gene: TRBJ2-2; V gene: TRBV5-1; D gene: TRBD1; CDR3 DNA: TGCGCCAGCAGCTTCCGGACAGGGGACACCGGGGAGCTGTTTTTT; CDR3 protein: CASSFRTGDTGELFF
clone size: once; CDR3 length: 13; J gene: TRBJ1-5; V gene: TRBV27; D gene: -; CDR3 DNA: TGTGCCAGCAGGCGGTATAGCAATCAGCCCCAGCATTTT; CDR3 protein: CASRRYSNQPQHF
clone size: -; CDR3 length: 17; J gene: TRBJ2-5; V gene: TRBV5-1; D gene: TRBD2; CDR3 DNA: TGCGCCAGCAGCTTAAGCATCCCCCGGCGGGAGGAAGAGACCCAGTACTTC; CDR3 protein: CASSLSIPRREEETQYF
clone size: -; CDR3 length: 15; J gene: TRBJ2-1; V gene: TRBV6-5; D gene: TRBD2; CDR3 DNA: TGTGCCAGCAGGGGACTAGCGGGAGGCGGAAATGAGCAGTTCTTC; CDR3 protein: CASRGLAGGGNEQFF
clone size: -; CDR3 length: 16; J gene: TRBJ1-6; V gene: TRBV6-6; D gene: TRBD1; CDR3 DNA: TGTGCCAGCAGTTCCTCAAACAGGGGCTCAAATTCACCCCTCCACTTT; CDR3 protein: CASSSSNRGSNSPLHF
clone size: -; CDR3 length: 16; J gene: TRBJ1-6; V gene: TRBV30; D gene: -; CDR3 DNA: TGTGCCTGGAGTCCCCCCCCCAGGGGTGCGGATTCACCCCTCCACTTT; CDR3 protein: CAWSPPPRGADSPLHF
clone size: -; CDR3 length: 14; J gene: TRBJ1-5; V gene: TRBV3-1/TRBV3-2; D gene: TRBD1; CDR3 DNA: TGTGCCAGCGCACAGGGGTCGAGGAATCAGCCCCAGCATTTT; CDR3 protein: CASAQGSRNQPQHF
clone size: -; CDR3 length: 13; J gene: TRBJ2-4; V gene: TRBV5-1; D gene: TRBD1; CDR3 DNA: TGCGCCAGCAGCCAGGACAGGGCAAACATTCAGTACTTC; CDR3 protein: CASSQDRANIQYF
clone size: -; CDR3 length: 15; J gene: TRBJ1-5; V gene: TRBV29-1; D gene: -; CDR3 DNA: TGCAGCGTTCGGGTGGGGAGGAATAGCAATCAGCCCCAGCATTTT; CDR3 protein: CSVRVGRNSNQPQHF
clone size: -; CDR3 length: 14; J gene: TRBJ1-1; V gene: TRBV19; D gene: TRBD1; CDR3 DNA: TGTGCCAGTAGTTGGGACAGGGGGAACACTGAAGCTTTCTTT; CDR3 protein: CASSWDRGNTEAFF
clone size: -; CDR3 length: 15; J gene: TRBJ1-2; V gene: TRBV24-1; D gene: TRBD1; CDR3 DNA: TGTGCCACCAGTGATTGGGCAGGGGGAAGCTATGGCTACACCTTC; CDR3 protein: CATSDWAGGSYGYTF
clone size: -; CDR3 length: 15; J gene: TRBJ2-7; V gene: TRBV28; D gene: TRBD1; CDR3 DNA: TGTGCCAGCAGTTTACCGACAGGGCCCCTTGGCGAGCAGTACTTC; CDR3 protein: CASSLPTGPLGEQYF
clone size: -; CDR3 length: 14; J gene: TRBJ2-5; V gene: TRBV2; D gene: TRBD1; CDR3 DNA: TGTGCCAGCAGTAGACAGGGGGAAGCGGAGACCCAGTACTTC; CDR3 protein: CASSRQGEAETQYF
clone size: -; CDR3 length: 16; J gene: TRBJ1-1; V gene: TRBV19; D gene: -; CDR3 DNA: TGTGCCACCCGTTTTCAAGACAGTAGGATGAACACTGAAGCTTTCTTT; CDR3 protein: CATRFQDSRMNTEAFF
clone size: -; CDR3 length: 16; J gene: TRBJ2-2; V gene: TRBV3-1/TRBV3-2; D gene: TRBD1; CDR3 DNA: TGTGCCAGCAGCCTCGGACAGGGGGCGCGGACCGGGGAGCTGTTTTTT; CDR3 protein: CASSLGQGARTGELFF
clone size: -; CDR3 length: 16; J gene: TRBJ2-7; V gene: TRBV3-1/TRBV3-2; D gene: -; CDR3 DNA: TGTGCCAGCAGCCAAGAATACGGGGTCCTTACCTACGAGCAGTACTTC; CDR3 protein: CASSQEYGVLTYEQYF
clone size: -; CDR3 length: 16; J gene: TRBJ1-2; V gene: TRBV5-1; D gene: -; CDR3 DNA: TGCGCCAGCAGCTTGGCCCCCGGGACAACTAACTATGGCTACACCTTC; CDR3 protein: CASSLAPGTTNYGYTF
clone size: -; CDR3 length: 15; J gene: TRBJ2-7; V gene: TRBV6-5; D gene: -; CDR3 DNA: TGTGCCAGCAGTTCGGAGAAAAGAGGTATGAGCGAGCAGTACTTC; CDR3 protein: CASSSEKRGMSEQYF